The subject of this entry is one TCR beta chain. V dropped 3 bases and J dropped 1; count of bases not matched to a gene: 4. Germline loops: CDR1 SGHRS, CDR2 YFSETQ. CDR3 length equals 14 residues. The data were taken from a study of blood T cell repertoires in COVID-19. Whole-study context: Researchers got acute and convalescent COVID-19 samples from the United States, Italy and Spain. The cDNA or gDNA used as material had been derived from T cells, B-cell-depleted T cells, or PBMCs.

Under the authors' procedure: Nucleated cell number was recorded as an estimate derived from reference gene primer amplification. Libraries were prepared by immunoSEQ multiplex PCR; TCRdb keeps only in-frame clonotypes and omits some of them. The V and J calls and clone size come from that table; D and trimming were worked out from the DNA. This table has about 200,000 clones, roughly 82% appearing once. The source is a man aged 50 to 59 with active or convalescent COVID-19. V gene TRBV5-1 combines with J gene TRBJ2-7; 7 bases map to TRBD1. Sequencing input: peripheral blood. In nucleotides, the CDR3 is TGCGCCAGCAGCTGGGGGACAGTGTCCTACGAGCAGTACTTC. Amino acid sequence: CASSWGTVSYEQYF.